This T cell receptor (beta chain) came from a study of T cells in Graves' hyperthyroidism and ophthalmopathy. Study findings and constraints: Most expanded thyroid clonotypes above 0.001 recurred in blood.

RNA transcripts were the template for amplifying TCR beta CDR3 regions. TCR CDR3 underwent first-round RT-PCR with the HTBI primer set. MiXCR, applied by TCRdb to the multiplex PCR reads, yields one record per CDR3 protein. The repertoire holds about 560,000 distinct CDR3 sequences, 15% to 20% seen once, with 15% to 20% in the top ten. V gave up 5 bases and J gave up 3 bases, with 14 bases separating them. This CDR3 region has 14 residues. The germline gives CDR1 ENHRY, CDR2 SYGVKD. Details on this clonotype: Its cognate antigen is unknown.

The gene calls are TRBV10-3 and TRBJ2-7; D tentatively reads TRBD1 or TRBD2 (5 bases each). The receptor was derived from a young woman with Graves' hyperthyroidism. Material: blood. The CDR3 DNA follows: TGTGCCATCAGTCCACGAGGGGTAAACTACGAGCAGTACTTC. Translating gives CAISPRGVNYEQYF.